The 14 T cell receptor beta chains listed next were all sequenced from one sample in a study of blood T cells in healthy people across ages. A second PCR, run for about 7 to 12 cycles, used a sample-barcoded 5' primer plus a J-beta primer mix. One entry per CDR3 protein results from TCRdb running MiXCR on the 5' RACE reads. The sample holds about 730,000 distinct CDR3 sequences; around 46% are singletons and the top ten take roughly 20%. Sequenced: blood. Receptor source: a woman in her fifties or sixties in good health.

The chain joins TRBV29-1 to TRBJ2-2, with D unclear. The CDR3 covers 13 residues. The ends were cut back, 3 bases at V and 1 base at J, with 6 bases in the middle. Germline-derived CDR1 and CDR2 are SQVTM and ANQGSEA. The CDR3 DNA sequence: TGCAGCGTTGAGGGCATGAACACCGGGGAGCTGTTTTTT. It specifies CSVEGMNTGELFF.

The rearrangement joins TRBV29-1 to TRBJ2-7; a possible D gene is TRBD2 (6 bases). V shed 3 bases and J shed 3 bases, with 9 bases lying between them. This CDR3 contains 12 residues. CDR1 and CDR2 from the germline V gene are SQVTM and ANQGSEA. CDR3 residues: CSVDDGGYEQYF. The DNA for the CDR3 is TGCAGCGTTGATGACGGGGGCTACGAGCAGTACTTC.

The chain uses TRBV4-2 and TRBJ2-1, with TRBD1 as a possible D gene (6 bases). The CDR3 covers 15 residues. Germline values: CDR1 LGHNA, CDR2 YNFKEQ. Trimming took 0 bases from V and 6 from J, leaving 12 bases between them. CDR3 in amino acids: CASSQDDRLVNEQFF. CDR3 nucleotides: TGTGCCAGCAGCCAAGATGACAGGTTGGTCAATGAGCAGTTCTTC.

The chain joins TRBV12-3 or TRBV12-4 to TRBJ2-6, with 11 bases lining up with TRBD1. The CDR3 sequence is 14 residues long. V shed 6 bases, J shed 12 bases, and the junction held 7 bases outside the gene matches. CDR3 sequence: CASSRDRGTFVLTF. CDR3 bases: TGTGCCAGCAGCAGGGACAGGGGGACTTTCGTCCTGACTTTC.

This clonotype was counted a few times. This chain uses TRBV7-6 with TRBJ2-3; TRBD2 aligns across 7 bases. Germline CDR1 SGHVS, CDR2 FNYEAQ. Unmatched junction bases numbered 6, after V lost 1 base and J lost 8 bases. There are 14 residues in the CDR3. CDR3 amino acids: CASSLDLAAFTQYF. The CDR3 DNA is TGTGCCAGCAGCTTAGATCTAGCGGCTTTTACGCAGTATTTT.

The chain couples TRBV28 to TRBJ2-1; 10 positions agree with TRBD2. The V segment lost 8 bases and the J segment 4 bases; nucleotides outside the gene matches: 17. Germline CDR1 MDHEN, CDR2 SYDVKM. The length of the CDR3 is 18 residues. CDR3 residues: CASPGLAARNTVYNEQFF. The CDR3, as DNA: TGTGCCAGCCCCGGACTAGCGGCCCGGAACACCGTTTACAATGAGCAGTTCTTC.

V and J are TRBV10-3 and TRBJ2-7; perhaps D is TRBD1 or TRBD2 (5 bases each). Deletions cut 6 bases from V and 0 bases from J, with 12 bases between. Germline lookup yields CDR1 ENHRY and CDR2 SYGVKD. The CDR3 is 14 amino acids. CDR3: CAIRRGDDSYEQYF. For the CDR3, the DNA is TGTGCCATCAGGAGAGGGGACGACTCCTACGAGCAGTACTTC.

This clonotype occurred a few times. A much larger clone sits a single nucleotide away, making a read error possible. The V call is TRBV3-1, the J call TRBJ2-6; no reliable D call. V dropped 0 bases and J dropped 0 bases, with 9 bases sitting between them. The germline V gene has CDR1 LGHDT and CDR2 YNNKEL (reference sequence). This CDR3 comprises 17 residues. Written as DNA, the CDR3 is TGTGCCAGCAGCCAAGACACCGCAGGCTCTGGGGCCAACGTCCTGACTTTC. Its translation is CASSQDTAGSGANVLTF.

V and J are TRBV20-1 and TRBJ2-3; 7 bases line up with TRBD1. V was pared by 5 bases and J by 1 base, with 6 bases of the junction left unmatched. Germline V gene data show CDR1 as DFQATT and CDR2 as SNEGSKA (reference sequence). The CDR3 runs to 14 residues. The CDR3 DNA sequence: TGCAGTGCTGTACCTGGGACAGGCACAGATACGCAGTATTTT. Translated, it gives CSAVPGTGTDTQYF.

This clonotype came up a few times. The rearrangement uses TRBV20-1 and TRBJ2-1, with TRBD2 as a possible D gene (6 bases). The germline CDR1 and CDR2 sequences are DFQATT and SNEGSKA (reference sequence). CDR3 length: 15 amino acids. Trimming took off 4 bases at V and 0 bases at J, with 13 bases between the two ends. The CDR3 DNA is TGCAGTGCTACCGGGCCAGCGGGCTCCTACAATGAGCAGTTCTTC. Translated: CSATGPAGSYNEQFF.

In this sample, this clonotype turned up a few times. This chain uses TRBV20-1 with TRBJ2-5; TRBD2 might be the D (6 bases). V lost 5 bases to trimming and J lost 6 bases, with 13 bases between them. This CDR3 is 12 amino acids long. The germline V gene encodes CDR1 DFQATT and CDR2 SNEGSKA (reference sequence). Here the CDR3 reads CSASTRRQTQYF. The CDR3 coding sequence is TGCAGTGCTTCGACTAGGAGGCAGACCCAGTACTTC.

CDR3 residues: CSVGGDDRAGYTF. The DNA for the CDR3 is TGCAGCGTCGGGGGGGATGACAGGGCCGGCTACACCTTC. The gene calls are TRBV29-1 and TRBJ1-2, with 7 bases that match TRBD1. After removal of 6 bases from V and 8 bases from J, the junction contained 12 bases not matched to a gene. Germline assignment: CDR1 SQVTM and CDR2 ANQGSEA. This CDR3 has 13 amino acids.

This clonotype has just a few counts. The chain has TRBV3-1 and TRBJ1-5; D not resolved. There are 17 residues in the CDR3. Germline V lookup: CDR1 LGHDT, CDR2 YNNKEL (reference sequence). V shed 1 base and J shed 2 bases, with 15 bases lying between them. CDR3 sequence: CASSQGGVWGGNQPQHF. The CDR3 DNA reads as TGTGCCAGCAGCCAAGGGGGTGTTTGGGGTGGCAATCAGCCCCAGCATTTT.

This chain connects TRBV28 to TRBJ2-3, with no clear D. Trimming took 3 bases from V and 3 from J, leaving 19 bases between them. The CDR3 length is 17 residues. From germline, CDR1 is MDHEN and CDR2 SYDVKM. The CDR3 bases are TGTGCCAGCAGTTTTTTTCATGGGGTTTCCGAAACAGATACGCAGTATTTT. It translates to CASSFFHGVSETDTQYF. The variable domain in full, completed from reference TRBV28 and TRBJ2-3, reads DVKVTQSSRYLVKRTGEKVFLECVQDMDHENMFWYRQDPGLGLRLIYFSYDVKMKEKGDIPEGYSVSREKKERFSLILESASTNQTSMYLCASSFFHGVSETDTQYFGPGTRLTVL.